This T cell receptor beta chain was recovered during a study of beta chain features in type 1 diabetes. One heparinised blood draw averaging about 116 mL was given by each donor. Sequenced material consisted of expressed TCRB transcripts (all of the isolated RNA was reverse transcribed). Profiling relied on immunoSEQ multiplex PCR, and the TCRdb table lists in-frame clones only, not all of them. The sample records roughly 340,000 clones, roughly 14% being singletons. Whole-study findings and limits: Shortening that was moderate but significant affected the TCRB CDR3s of Type 1 diabetes patients in all four CD4+ subsets. PCR might show a preference for shorter templates, equally across patients and controls. Possibly, sequencing cDNA over-represented cells that had high TCR expression levels.

This CDR3 is 14 amino acids long. V was shortened by 8 bases and J by 5 bases, with 16 bases between the two germline ends. Germline V gives CDR1 MDHEN, CDR2 SYDVKM. As for this clone: The antigen is not known.

Material: naive CD4+ T cells from blood. The chain employs TRBV28 and TRBJ2-1, with D possibly TRBD2 on 5 matching bases. The TCR originated in a woman between 18 and 29 years old with type 1 diabetes. The chain's CDR3 is CASGETPPNNEQFF. The CDR3 coding sequence is TGTGCCAGCGGGGAGACTCCCCCTAACAATGAGCAGTTCTTC.